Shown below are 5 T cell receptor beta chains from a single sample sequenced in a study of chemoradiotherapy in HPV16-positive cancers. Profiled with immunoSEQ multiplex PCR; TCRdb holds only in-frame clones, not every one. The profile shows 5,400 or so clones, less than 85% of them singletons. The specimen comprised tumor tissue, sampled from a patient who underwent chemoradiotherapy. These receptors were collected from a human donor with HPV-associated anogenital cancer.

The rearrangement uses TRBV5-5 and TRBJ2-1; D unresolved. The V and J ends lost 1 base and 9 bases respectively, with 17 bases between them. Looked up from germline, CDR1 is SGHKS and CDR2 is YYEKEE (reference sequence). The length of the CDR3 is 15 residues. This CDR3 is CASSLSPMADPEQFF. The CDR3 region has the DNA TGTGCCAGCAGCTTGTCGCCAATGGCCGACCCTGAGCAGTTCTTC. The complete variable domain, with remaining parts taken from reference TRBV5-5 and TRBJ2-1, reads DAGVTQSPTHLIKTRGQQVTLRCSPISGHKSVSWYQQVLGQGPQFIFQYYEKEERGRGNFPDRFSARQFPNYSSELNVNALLLGDSALYLCASSLSPMADPEQFFGPGTRLTVL.

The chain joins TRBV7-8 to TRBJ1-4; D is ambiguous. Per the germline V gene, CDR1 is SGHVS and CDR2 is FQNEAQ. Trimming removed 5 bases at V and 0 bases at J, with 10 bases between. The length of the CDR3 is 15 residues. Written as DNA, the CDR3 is TGTGCCAGCAGCCCAGGACCGGCAACTAATGAAAAACTGTTTTTT. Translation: CASSPGPATNEKLFF.

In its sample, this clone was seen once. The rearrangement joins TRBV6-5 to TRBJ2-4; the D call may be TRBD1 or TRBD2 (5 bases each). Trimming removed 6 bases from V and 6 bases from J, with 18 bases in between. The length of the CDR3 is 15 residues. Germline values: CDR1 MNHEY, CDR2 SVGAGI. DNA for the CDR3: TGTGCCAGCAGGCGGGTAGGGGAGTTCGGAAACATTCAGTACTTC. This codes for CASRRVGEFGNIQYF.

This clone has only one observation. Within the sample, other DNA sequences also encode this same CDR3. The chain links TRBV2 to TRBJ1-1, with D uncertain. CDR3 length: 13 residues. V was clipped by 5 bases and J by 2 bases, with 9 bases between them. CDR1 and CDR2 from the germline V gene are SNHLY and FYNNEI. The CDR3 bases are TGTGCCAGCAGTCGGGGTTTAAACACTGAAGCTTTCTTT. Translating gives CASSRGLNTEAFF.

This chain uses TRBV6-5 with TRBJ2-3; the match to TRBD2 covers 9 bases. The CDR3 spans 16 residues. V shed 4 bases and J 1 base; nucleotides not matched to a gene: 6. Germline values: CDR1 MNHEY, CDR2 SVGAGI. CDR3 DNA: TGTGCCAGCAGTTTGGCGGGGGGGCCGGGCACAGATACGCAGTATTTT. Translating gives CASSLAGGPGTDTQYF.